This entry lists 17 T cell receptor beta chains sequenced from one sample in a study of blood T cell repertoires in COVID-19. TCRdb's copy holds only in-frame clones and misses some; the assay was immunoSEQ multiplex PCR. The sample has 540,000 or so clones, 85% to 90% seen once. The sequenced sample was peripheral blood. These receptors came from a woman in her fifties or sixties with COVID-19, enrolled during active disease.

This chain links TRBV3-1 (or the pseudogene TRBV3-2) with TRBJ2-7; TRBD2 agrees at 10 bases. This CDR3 is built from 14 residues. Germline values: CDR1 LGHDT, CDR2 YNNKEL (reference sequence). J was trimmed by 6 bases and V by 4 bases; bases with no gene match: 6. DNA of the CDR3: TGTGCCAGCAGCCGTCCAGCGGGGGGGAGCGAGCAGTACTTC. Its protein is CASSRPAGGSEQYF.

The rearrangement links TRBV5-5 to TRBJ2-7; D might be TRBD1 (6 bases). This CDR3 has 16 residues. In germline, CDR1 is SGHKS, CDR2 YYEKEE (reference sequence). V lost 0 bases and J 4 bases, leaving 17 bases between the germline ends. This chain's CDR3 is CASSLEGDGLPYEQYF. The CDR3 nucleotides are TGTGCCAGCAGCTTGGAGGGGGACGGCTTACCTTACGAGCAGTACTTC.

Worth noting for this clone: Other DNA sequences within the sample encode an identical CDR3. The rearrangement joins TRBV9 to TRBJ1-4; a weak D match, TRBD1 (6 bases). The CDR3 runs 14 residues. Germline V CDR1 and CDR2: SGDLS, YYNGEE. Trimming took 0 bases from V and 8 from J, leaving 11 bases between them. In DNA, the CDR3 is TGTGCCAGCAGCGTAGAGGGGGTCGGGGAAAAACTGTTTTTT. Its translation: CASSVEGVGEKLFF.

This rearrangement joins TRBV9 to TRBJ1-2, with 9 bases fitting TRBD1. Germline trimming cut 0 bases from V and 4 bases from J; bases unmatched to any gene: 7. The germline CDR1 and CDR2 sequences are SGDLS and YYNGEE. This CDR3 comprises 16 residues. For the CDR3, the DNA is TGTGCCAGCAGCGTAGGGGGTGGGACAGGGTCCTATGGCTACACCTTC. Its protein is CASSVGGGTGSYGYTF.

The rearrangement joins TRBV7-9 to TRBJ1-4; 7 nucleotides align to TRBD1. J gave up 5 bases and V 4 bases, and 7 bases lay outside the gene matches. Germline V gene data show CDR1 as SEHNR and CDR2 as FQNEAQ (reference sequence). The CDR3 runs 15 residues. Here the CDR3 reads CASSSRGQTNEKLFF. The DNA for the CDR3 is TGTGCCAGCAGCTCGAGGGGGCAGACGAATGAAAAACTGTTTTTT.

The chain recombines TRBV27 with TRBJ2-7; D gene uncertain. This CDR3 is 13 amino acids long. Trimming left V 5 bases short and J 3 bases short, with 11 bases between. Germline lookup yields CDR1 MNHEY and CDR2 SMNVEV (reference sequence). CDR3 residues: CASSPRVFYEQYF. The CDR3 coding sequence is TGTGCCAGCAGTCCCCGGGTCTTCTACGAGCAGTACTTC.

This chain uses TRBV12-3 or TRBV12-4 with TRBJ2-7; D unresolved. Trimming removed 3 bases from V and 9 bases from J, with 12 bases in between. This CDR3 contains 12 residues. The CDR3 nucleotides are TGTGCCAGCAGTTTTACAGTTACCGTGCAGTACTTC. This sequence encodes CASSFTVTVQYF.

The chain recombines TRBV7-3 with TRBJ2-3; TRBD1 might be the D (6 bases). The CDR3 covers 15 residues. V lost 2 bases to trimming and J lost 2 bases, with 11 bases between them. Germline-derived CDR1 and CDR2 are SGHTA and FQGTGA. The CDR3 sequence: CASSLGQTDTDTQYF. CDR3 DNA sequence: TGTGCCAGCAGCTTAGGACAGACTGACACAGATACGCAGTATTTT.

The rearrangement joins TRBV2 to TRBJ1-1; tentatively, D is TRBD1 (5 bases). The V gene's germline CDR1 is SNHLY and CDR2 FYNNEI. There are 14 residues in the CDR3. V dropped 7 bases and J dropped 7 bases, with 19 bases sitting between them. The CDR3 region is CASISGTPPYEAFF. The DNA for the CDR3 is TGTGCCAGCATCTCCGGGACTCCGCCTTATGAAGCTTTCTTT.

The chain employs TRBV2 and TRBJ1-4, with a possible D match to TRBD1 (5 bases). The CDR3 contains 14 residues. Germline V CDR1 and CDR2: SNHLY, FYNNEI. With 6 bases removed from V and 4 bases from J, the gap between germline ends came to 12 bases. For the CDR3, the DNA is TGTGCCAGCAGGGGGGGGTCGATTAATGAAAAACTGTTTTTT. Residues: CASRGGSINEKLFF. The complete variable domain, with remaining parts taken from reference TRBV2 and TRBJ1-4, reads EPEVTQTPSHQVTQMGQEVILRCVPISNHLYFYWYRQILGQKVEFLVSFYNNEISEKSEIFDDQFSVERPDGSNFTLKIRSTKLEDSAMYFCASRGGSINEKLFFGSGTQLSVL.

This sequence joins TRBV29-1 and TRBJ1-2; D gene ambiguous. Germline CDR1 is SQVTM and CDR2 is ANQGSEA. This CDR3 has 10 residues. Trimming removed 3 bases from V and 8 bases from J, with 7 bases in between. The CDR3 DNA reads as TGCAGCGTTGATCTATACGGCTACACCTTC. It yields the protein CSVDLYGYTF.

The V and J genes are TRBV6-5 and TRBJ2-2; D not certain. Between the trimmed V and J ends, which lost 5 bases and 0 bases, there was a span of 10 bases. This CDR3 is built from 15 residues. Germline V lookup: CDR1 MNHEY, CDR2 SVGAGI. CDR3 DNA: TGTGCCAGCAGTCCCCCGTCCGCGAACACCGGGGAGCTGTTTTTT. This translates into CASSPPSANTGELFF.

The CDR3 sequence: CASSEQAFMNTEAFF. CDR3 nucleotide sequence: TGTGCCAGCAGTGAGCAGGCTTTCATGAACACTGAAGCTTTCTTT. V usage is TRBV2 and J usage is TRBJ1-1; D is unclear. V was pared by 3 bases and J by 0 bases, with 11 bases between. The CDR3 is 15 amino acids. CDR1 and CDR2 (germline): SNHLY, FYNNEI.

The V and J genes are TRBV24-1 and TRBJ2-1; 13 nucleotides line up with TRBD2. The CDR3 consists of 16 residues. V gave up 4 bases and J gave up 8 bases; unmatched junction bases: 7. Germline V gene data show CDR1 as KGHDR and CDR2 as SFDVKD. This CDR3 is CATSDSRTSGGDEQFF. The CDR3 DNA reads as TGTGCCACCAGTGACTCCCGGACTAGCGGGGGCGATGAGCAGTTCTTC.

This chain links TRBV2 with TRBJ1-2; 9 bases map to TRBD1. Germline V gene data show CDR1 as SNHLY and CDR2 as FYNNEI. Germline trimming cut 4 bases from V and 5 bases from J; bases unmatched to any gene: 5. This CDR3 has 14 amino acids. The CDR3 here is CASSVGTGLYGYTF. Written as DNA, the CDR3 is TGTGCCAGCAGTGTGGGGACAGGGTTGTATGGCTACACCTTC.

The chain combines TRBV24-1 with TRBJ2-1, with TRBD2 matching over 12 bases. Per germline, CDR1 KGHDR and CDR2 SFDVKD. This CDR3 has 19 residues. J lost 0 bases, V lost 4 bases, and 9 bases had no gene match. The CDR3 protein is CATSDGRTSGTGSYNEQFF. The DNA of the CDR3 is TGTGCCACCAGTGACGGGCGGACTAGCGGGACAGGCTCCTACAATGAGCAGTTCTTC.

The chain recombines TRBV11-2 with TRBJ1-6; no clear D gene. CDR1 is SGHAT and CDR2 is FQNNGV in the germline V gene. V was cut by 4 bases and J by 10 bases, with 11 bases left in between. The CDR3 loop spans 13 amino acids. CDR3 amino acids: CASSSQAASPLHF. DNA of the CDR3: TGTGCCAGCAGCTCCCAAGCCGCGTCACCCCTCCACTTT. The complete variable domain, with remaining parts taken from reference TRBV11-2 and TRBJ1-6, reads EAGVAQSPRYKIIEKRQSVAFWCNPISGHATLYWYQQILGQGPKLLIQFQNNGVVDDSQLPKDRFSAERLKGVDSTLKIQPAKLEDSAVYLCASSSQAASPLHFGNGTRLTVT.